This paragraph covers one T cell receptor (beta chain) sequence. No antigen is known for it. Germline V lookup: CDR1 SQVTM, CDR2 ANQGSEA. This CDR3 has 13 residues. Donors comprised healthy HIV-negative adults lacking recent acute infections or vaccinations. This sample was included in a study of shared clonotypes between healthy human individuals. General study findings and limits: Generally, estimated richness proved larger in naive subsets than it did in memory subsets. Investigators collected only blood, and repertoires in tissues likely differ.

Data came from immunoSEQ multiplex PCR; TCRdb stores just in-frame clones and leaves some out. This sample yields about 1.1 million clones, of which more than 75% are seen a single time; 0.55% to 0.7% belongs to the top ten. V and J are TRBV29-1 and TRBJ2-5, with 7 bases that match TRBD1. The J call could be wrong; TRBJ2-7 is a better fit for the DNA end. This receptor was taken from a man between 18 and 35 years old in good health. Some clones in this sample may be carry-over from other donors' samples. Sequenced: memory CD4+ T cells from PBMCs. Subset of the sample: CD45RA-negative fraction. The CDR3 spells CSVQGGRSYEQYF. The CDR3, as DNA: TGCAGCGTTCAAGGGGGCCGGTCCTACGAGCAGTACTTC.